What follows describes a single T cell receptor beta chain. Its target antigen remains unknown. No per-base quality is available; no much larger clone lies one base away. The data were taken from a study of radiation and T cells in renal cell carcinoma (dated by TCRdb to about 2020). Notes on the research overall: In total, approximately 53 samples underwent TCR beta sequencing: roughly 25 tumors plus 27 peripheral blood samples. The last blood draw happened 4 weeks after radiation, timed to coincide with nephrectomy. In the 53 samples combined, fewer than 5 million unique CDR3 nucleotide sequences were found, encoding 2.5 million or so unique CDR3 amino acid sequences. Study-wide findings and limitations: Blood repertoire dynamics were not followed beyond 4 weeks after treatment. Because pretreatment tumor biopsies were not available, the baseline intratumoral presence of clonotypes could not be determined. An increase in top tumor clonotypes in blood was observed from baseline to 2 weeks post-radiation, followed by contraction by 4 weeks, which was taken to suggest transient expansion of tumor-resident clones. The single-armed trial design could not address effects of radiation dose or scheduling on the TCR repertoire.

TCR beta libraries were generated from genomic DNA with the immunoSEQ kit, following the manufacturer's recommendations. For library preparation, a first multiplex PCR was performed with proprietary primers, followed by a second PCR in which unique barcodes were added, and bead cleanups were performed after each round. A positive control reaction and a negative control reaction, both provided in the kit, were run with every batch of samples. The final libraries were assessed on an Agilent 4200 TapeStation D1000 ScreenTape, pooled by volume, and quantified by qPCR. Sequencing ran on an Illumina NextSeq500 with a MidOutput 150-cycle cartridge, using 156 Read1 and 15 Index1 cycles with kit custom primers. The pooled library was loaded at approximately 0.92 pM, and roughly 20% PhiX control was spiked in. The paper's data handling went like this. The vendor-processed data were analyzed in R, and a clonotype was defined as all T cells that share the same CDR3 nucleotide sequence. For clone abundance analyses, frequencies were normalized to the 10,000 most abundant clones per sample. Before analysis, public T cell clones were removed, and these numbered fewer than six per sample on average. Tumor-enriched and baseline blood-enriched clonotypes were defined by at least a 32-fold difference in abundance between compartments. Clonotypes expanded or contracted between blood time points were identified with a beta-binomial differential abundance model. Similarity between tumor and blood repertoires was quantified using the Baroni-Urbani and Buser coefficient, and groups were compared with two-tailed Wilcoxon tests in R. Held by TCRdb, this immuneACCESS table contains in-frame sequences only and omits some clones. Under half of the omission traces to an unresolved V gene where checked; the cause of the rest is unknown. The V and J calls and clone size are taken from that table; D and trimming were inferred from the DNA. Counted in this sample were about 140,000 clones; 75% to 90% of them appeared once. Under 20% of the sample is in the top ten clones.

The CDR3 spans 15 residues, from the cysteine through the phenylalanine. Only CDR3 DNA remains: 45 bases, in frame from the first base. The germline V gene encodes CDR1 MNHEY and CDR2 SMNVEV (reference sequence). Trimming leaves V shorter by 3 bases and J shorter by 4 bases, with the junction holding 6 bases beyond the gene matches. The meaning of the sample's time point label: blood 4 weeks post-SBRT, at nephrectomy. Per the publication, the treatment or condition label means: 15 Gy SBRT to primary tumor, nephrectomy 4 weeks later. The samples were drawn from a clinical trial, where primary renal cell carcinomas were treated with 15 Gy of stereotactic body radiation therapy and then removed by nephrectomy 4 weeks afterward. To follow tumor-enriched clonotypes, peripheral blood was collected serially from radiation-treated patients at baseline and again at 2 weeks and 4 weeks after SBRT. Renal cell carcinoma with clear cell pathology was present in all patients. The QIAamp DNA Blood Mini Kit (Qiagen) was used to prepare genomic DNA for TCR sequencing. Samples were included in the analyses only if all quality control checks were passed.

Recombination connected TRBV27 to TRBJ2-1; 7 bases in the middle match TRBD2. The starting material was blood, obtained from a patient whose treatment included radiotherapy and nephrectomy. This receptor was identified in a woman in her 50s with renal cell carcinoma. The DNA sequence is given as TGTGCCAGCAGTTTTATGTCGGGGGGTTACAATGAGCAGTTCTTC. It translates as CASSFMSGGYNEQFF.